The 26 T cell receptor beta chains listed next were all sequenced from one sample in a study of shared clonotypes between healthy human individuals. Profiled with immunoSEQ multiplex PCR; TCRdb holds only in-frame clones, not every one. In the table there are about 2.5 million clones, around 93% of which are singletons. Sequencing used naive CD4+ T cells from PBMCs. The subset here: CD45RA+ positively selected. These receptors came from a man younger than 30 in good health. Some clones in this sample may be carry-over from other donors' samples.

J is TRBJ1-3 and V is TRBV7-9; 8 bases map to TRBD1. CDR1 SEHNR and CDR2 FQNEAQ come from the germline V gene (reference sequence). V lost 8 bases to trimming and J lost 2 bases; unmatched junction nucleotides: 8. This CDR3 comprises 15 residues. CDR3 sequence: CASRPGQGPGNTIYF. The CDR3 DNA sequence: TGTGCCAGCCGCCCCGGACAGGGCCCTGGAAACACCATATATTTT.

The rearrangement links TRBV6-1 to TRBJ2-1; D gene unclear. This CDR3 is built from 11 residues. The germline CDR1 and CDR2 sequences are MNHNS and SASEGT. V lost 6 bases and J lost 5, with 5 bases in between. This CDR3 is CASRQDNEQFF. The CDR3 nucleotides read TGTGCCAGCAGGCAAGACAATGAGCAGTTCTTC.

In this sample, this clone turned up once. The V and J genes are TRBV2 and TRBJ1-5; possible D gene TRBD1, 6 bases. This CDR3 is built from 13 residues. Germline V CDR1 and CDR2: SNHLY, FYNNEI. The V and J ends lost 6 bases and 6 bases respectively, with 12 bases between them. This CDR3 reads CASRAGVGQPQHF. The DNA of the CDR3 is TGTGCCAGCAGGGCAGGGGTGGGTCAGCCCCAGCATTTT.

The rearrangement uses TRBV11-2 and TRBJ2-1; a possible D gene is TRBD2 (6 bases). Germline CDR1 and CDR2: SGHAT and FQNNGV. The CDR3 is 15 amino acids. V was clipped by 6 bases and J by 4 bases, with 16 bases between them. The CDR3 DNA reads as TGTGCCAGCAGTCGACTAGGGCCAACGTACAATGAGCAGTTCTTC. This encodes CASSRLGPTYNEQFF.

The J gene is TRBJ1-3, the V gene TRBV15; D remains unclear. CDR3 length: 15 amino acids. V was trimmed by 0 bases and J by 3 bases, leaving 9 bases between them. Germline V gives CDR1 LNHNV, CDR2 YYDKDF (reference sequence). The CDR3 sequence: CATSRDQGGGNTIYF. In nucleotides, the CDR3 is TGTGCCACCAGCAGAGATCAAGGAGGTGGAAACACCATATATTTT.

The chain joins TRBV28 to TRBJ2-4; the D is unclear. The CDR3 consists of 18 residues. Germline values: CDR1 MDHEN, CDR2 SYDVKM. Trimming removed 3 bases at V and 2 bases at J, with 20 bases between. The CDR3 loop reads CASSLWTQPGFSKNIQYF. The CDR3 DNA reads TGTGCCAGCAGTTTGTGGACCCAACCTGGGTTTTCCAAAAACATTCAGTACTTC.

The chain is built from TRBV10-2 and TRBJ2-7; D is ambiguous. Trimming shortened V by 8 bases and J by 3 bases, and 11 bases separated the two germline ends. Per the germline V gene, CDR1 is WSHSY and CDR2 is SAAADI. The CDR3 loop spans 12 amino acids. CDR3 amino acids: CASSSDRYEQYF. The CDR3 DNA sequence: TGCGCCAGCTCCAGCGACCGCTACGAGCAGTACTTC.

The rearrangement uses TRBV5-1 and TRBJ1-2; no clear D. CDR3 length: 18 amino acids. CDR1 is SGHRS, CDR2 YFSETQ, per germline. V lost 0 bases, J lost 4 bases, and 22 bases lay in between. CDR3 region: CASSLVAYNRTDSYGYTF. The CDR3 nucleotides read TGCGCCAGCAGCTTGGTCGCGTACAATAGGACGGACTCCTATGGCTACACCTTC.

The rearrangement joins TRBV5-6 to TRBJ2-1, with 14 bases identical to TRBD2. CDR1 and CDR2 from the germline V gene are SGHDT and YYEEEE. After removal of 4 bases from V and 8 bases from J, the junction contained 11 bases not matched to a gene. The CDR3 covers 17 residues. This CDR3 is CASSRVRTSGRKDEQFF. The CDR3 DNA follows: TGTGCCAGCAGCAGGGTACGGACTAGCGGGAGGAAAGATGAGCAGTTCTTC.

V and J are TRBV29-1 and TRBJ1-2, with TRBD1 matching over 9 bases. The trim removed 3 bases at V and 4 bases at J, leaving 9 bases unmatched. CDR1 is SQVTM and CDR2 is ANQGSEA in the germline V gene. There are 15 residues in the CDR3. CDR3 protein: CSVEGTGYGGYGYTF. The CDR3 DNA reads TGCAGCGTTGAGGGGACAGGGTACGGCGGCTATGGCTACACCTTC.

The CDR3 is CASSGTSERQETQYF. CDR3 coding DNA: TGCGCCAGCAGCGGGACTAGCGAGCGGCAAGAGACCCAGTACTTC. The chain joins TRBV5-1 to TRBJ2-5, with 10 bases lining up with TRBD2. Germline V gene sequence: CDR1 SGHRS, CDR2 YFSETQ. V lost 4 bases to trimming and J lost 2 bases; unmatched junction nucleotides: 5. This CDR3 contains 15 residues.

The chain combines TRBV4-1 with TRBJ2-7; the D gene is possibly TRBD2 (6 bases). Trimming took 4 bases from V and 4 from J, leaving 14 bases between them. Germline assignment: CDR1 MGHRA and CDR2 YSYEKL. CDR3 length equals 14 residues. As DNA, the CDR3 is TGCGCCAGCAGCCCTGGAGGGAGTGGGTACGAGCAGTACTTC. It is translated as CASSPGGSGYEQYF.

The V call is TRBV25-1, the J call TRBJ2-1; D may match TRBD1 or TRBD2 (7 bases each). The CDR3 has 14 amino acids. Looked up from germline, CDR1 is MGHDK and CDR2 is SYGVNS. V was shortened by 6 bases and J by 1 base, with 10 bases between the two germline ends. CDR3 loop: CASRQGGSYNEQFF. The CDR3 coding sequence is TGTGCCAGCAGGCAGGGGGGGTCCTACAATGAGCAGTTCTTC.

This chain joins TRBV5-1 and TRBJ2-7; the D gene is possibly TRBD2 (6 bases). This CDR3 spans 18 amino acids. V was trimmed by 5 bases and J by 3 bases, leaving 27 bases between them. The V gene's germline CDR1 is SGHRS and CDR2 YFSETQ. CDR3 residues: CASREGLNFALGGYEQYF. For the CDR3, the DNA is TGCGCCAGCAGGGAAGGACTAAACTTCGCCTTGGGAGGCTACGAGCAGTACTTC.

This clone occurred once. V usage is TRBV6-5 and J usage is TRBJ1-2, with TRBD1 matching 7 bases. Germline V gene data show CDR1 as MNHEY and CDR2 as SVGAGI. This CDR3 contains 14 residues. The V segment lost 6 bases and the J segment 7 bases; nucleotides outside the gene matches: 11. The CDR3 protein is CASRKTGDLSGYTF. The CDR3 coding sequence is TGTGCCAGCAGGAAAACAGGGGATTTGAGTGGCTACACCTTC.

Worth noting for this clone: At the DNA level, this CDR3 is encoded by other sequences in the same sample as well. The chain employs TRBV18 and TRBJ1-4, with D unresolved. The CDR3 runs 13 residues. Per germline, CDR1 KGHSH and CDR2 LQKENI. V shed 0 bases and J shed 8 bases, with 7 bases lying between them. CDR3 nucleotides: TGTGCCAGCTCACCACCCGGGTCGGAAAAACTGTTTTTT. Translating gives CASSPPGSEKLFF. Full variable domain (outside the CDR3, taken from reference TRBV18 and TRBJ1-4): NAGVMQNPRHLVRRRGQEARLRCSPMKGHSHVYWYRQLPEEGLKFMVYLQKENIIDESGMPKERFSAEFPKEGPSILRIQQVVRGDSAAYFCASSPPGSEKLFFGSGTQLSVL.

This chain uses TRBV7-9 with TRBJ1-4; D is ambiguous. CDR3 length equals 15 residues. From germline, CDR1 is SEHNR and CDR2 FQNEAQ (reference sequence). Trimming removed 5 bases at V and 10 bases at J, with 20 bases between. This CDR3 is CASSPPGPHTGKLFF. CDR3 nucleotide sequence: TGTGCCAGCAGCCCCCCGGGCCCCCACACCGGAAAACTGTTTTTT.

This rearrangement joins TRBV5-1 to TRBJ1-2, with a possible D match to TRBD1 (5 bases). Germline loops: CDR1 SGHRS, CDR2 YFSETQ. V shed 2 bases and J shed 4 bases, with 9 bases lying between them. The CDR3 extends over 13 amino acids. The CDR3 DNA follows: TGCGCCAGCAGCTTCCCAGGGCTCTATGGCTACACCTTC. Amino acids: CASSFPGLYGYTF.

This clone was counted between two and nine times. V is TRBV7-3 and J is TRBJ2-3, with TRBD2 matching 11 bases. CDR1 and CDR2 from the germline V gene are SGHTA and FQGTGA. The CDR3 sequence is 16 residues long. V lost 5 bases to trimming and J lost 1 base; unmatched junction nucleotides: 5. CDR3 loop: CASSPGTSGGTDTQYF. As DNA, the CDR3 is TGTGCCAGCAGCCCCGGGACTAGCGGAGGCACAGATACGCAGTATTTT.

The CDR3 sequence: CASSRLDTGELFF. Here the CDR3 DNA reads TGTGCCAGCAGTAGACTGGACACCGGGGAGCTGTTTTTT. V gene TRBV11-2 combines with J gene TRBJ2-2, with D unclear. The CDR3 runs 13 residues. V was clipped by 6 bases and J by 3 bases, with 8 bases between them. CDR1 and CDR2 from the germline V gene are SGHAT and FQNNGV.

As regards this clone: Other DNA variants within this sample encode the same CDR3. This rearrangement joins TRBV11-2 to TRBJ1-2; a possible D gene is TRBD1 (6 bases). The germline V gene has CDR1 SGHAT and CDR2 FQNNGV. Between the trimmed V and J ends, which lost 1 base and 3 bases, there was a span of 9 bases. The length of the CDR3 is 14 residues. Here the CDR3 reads CASSLAAGDYGYTF. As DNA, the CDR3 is TGTGCCAGCAGCTTAGCCGCAGGGGACTATGGCTACACCTTC. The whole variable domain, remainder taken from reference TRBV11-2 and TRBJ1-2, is EAGVAQSPRYKIIEKRQSVAFWCNPISGHATLYWYQQILGQGPKLLIQFQNNGVVDDSQLPKDRFSAERLKGVDSTLKIQPAKLEDSAVYLCASSLAAGDYGYTFGSGTRLTVV.

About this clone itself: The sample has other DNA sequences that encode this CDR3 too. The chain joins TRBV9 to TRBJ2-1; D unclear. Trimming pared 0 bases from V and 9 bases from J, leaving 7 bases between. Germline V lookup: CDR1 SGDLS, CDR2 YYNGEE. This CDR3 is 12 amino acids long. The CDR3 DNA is TGTGCCAGCAGCGTAGTAGGCGGTGAGCAGTTCTTC. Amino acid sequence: CASSVVGGEQFF.

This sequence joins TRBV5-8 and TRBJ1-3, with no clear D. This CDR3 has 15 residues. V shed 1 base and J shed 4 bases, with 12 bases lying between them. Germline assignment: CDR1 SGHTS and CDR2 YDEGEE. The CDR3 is CASSLFPRVGNTIYF. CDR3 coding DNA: TGTGCCAGCAGCTTGTTCCCCCGAGTGGGAAACACCATATATTTT.

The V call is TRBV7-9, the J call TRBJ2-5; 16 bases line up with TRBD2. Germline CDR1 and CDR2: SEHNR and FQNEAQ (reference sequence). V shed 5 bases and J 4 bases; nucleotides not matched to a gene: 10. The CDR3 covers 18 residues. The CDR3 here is CASSTSGLAGGPVETQYF. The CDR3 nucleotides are TGTGCCAGCAGCACTTCGGGACTAGCGGGAGGGCCGGTAGAGACCCAGTACTTC.

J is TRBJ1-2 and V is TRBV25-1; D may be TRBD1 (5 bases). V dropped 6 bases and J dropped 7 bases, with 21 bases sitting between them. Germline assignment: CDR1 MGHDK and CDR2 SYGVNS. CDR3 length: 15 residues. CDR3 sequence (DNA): TGTGCCAGCAGCCCCCTAAACGGCAGGGTGGGTGGCTACACCTTC. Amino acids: CASSPLNGRVGGYTF.

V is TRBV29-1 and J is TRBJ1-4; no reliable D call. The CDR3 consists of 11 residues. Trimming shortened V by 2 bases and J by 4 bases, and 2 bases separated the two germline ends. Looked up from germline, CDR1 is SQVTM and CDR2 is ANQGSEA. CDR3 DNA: TGCAGCGTTGAAAATAATGAAAAACTGTTTTTT. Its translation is CSVENNEKLFF. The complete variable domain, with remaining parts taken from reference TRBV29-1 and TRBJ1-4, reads SAVISQKPSRDICQRGTSLTIQCQVDSQVTMMFWYRQQPGQSLTLIATANQGSEATYESGFVIDKFPISRPNLTFSTLTVSNMSPEDSSIYLCSVENNEKLFFGSGTQLSVL.